Listed below are T cell receptor beta chains from one sample, sequenced in a study of control samples from healthy donors and cancer patients. Clones were sequenced by immunoSEQ multiplex PCR, and TCRdb holds only the in-frame ones, with some missing. The sample has roughly 130,000 clones; 88% are singletons. Input material: blood. The receptors stem from a man aged 50-59 years in good health. Each CDR3 is given with its conserved first and last residue. Fields, in order: clone size, J gene, D gene, V gene, CDR3 DNA, CDR3 protein. D genes are given only for firm matches. The size of a clone is reported for some rows only, either as once, few or many, or as a class for expanded clones.

- TRBJ2-5 - TRBV11-2 TGTGCCAGCAGCCATTCTGTGGAGACCCAGTACTTC CASSHSVETQYF
- TRBJ1-4 - TRBV5-6 TGTGCCAGCAGCTTGGCTGAGGGAGGGAGTGAAAAACTGTTTTTT CASSLAEGGSEKLFF
- TRBJ1-3 TRBD1 TRBV2 TGTGCCAGCAGGTCGGGACAGAGCTCTGGAAACACCATATATTTT CASRSGQSSGNTIYF
- TRBJ2-2 - TRBV19 TGTGCCAGTAGTCCTCCTCTTGGGAATACGAACACCGGGGAGCTGTTTTTT CASSPPLGNTNTGELFF
- TRBJ1-5 - TRBV12-5 TGTGCTAGTGACCGAAACGACAGATTTAATCAGCCCCAGCATTTT CASDRNDRFNQPQHF
- TRBJ1-2 TRBD1 TRBV6-5 TGTGCCAGTACGGACAGGATTAACTATGGCTACACCTTC CASTDRINYGYTF
- TRBJ1-1 - TRBV7-8 TGTGCCAGCAGCTTAGATCAGCGGGGGGTAACTGAAGCTTTCTTT CASSLDQRGVTEAFF
- TRBJ2-1 TRBD1 TRBV19 TGTGCCAGTAGTATAGCCACCGGGACAGGGGAAAGCAATGAGCAGTTCTTC CASSIATGTGESNEQFF
- TRBJ2-1 TRBD1 TRBV5-6 TGTGCCAGCAGCTTGGCCGGGACAGACCTACGAGAGCAGTTCTTC CASSLAGTDLREQFF
few TRBJ2-2 TRBD2 TRBV7-3 TGTGCCAGCAGAGCCGGACACCTAGCGGGGGGATTTGCCGGGGAGCTGTTTTTT CASRAGHLAGGFAGELFF
- TRBJ1-2 - TRBV6-1 TGTGCCAGCAGTGAAGGGGGCGGGTATGGCTACACCTTC CASSEGGGYGYTF
- TRBJ2-7 TRBD1 TRBV4-2 TGTGCCAGCAGCCGGGACAGGGGCCCCTACGAGCAGTACTTC CASSRDRGPYEQYF
medium-sized TRBJ2-2 TRBD1 TRBV6-4 TGTGCCAGCAGTGGGACAGGGACCGGGGAGCTGTTTTTT CASSGTGTGELFF
- TRBJ2-5 - TRBV5-8 TGTGCCAGCAGCTTCCCCAACCAACAAGAGACCCAGTACTTC CASSFPNQQETQYF
once TRBJ2-3 TRBD2 TRBV5-4 TGTGCCAGCAGCCTGCCAGGGACTAGCGGGCAAGATACGCAGTATTTT CASSLPGTSGQDTQYF
- TRBJ1-4 TRBD1 TRBV7-9 TGTGCCAGCAGCTCACGGACAGGGGTGTATGAAAAACTGTTTTTT CASSSRTGVYEKLFF
- TRBJ2-7 TRBD1 TRBV7-3 TGTGCCAGCAGCTTAAGCCCAGGGGGCGGCTACGAGCAGTACTTC CASSLSPGGGYEQYF
- TRBJ1-5 - TRBV6-5 TGTGCCAGCAGTCGGGACGCCAATAGCAATCAGCCCCAGCATTTT CASSRDANSNQPQHF
once TRBJ2-2 TRBD2 TRBV5-1 TGCGCCAGCAGCTTGGCCGCGACTAGCGGGGGGGCTACCGGGGAGCTGTTTTTT CASSLAATSGGATGELFF
- TRBJ2-1 TRBD2 TRBV29-1 TGCAGCGTCGCTACCATAGCGGGGGGAGTCAATGAGCAGTTCTTC CSVATIAGGVNEQFF
- TRBJ2-1 - TRBV11-2 TGTGCCAGCAGCTTAGGGTATAGCACAGGGAACGATGAGCAGTTCTTC CASSLGYSTGNDEQFF
- TRBJ1-1 - TRBV28 TGTGCCAGCAGCCCCGACAGGAGTTTATCCGAAGCTTTCTTT CASSPDRSLSEAFF
few TRBJ1-5 - TRBV30 TGTGCCTGGAGTGTAGAGTACAATCAGCCCCAGCATTTT CAWSVEYNQPQHF
- TRBJ1-4 - TRBV7-8 TGTGCCAGCAGCTTAGCATACGACATGAGGGGCGCGAGAAATGAAAAACTGTTTTTT CASSLAYDMRGARNEKLFF
- TRBJ2-7 TRBD1 TRBV27 TGTGCCAGCAGTCCAAACCAAGGACAGGCCTACGAGCAGTACTTC CASSPNQGQAYEQYF
- TRBJ1-2 - TRBV6-1 TGTGCCAGCACTGAACAGGGAGGAGGCTACACCTTC CASTEQGGGYTF
few TRBJ1-3 - TRBV12-3/TRBV12-4 TGTGCCAGCAGTGCGGGAGGGAACACCATATATTTT CASSAGGNTIYF
- TRBJ2-7 - TRBV27 TGTGCCAGCAGTTGGCAACAGGGTTTCGAGCAGTACTTC CASSWQQGFEQYF
- TRBJ2-7 - TRBV14 TGTGCCAGCAGCGCTCGGCTAGCAGGGAACGAGCAGTACTTC CASSARLAGNEQYF
- TRBJ1-5 - TRBV30 TGTGCCTGGAGTCTTAGCTCCAATCAGCCCCAGCATTTT CAWSLSSNQPQHF
- TRBJ2-2 - TRBV25-1 TGTGCCAGCATGGAGGTAAACACCGGGGAGCTGTTTTTT CASMEVNTGELFF
- TRBJ2-2 TRBD2 TRBV28 TGTGCCAGCAGTCCTATAGCGGGGGGGCCATGGGAGCTGTTTTTT CASSPIAGGPWELFF
once TRBJ2-6 TRBD1 TRBV19 TGTGCCAGTCGCTATACAGGGGGCGTCTCTGGGGCCAACGTCCTGACTTTC CASRYTGGVSGANVLTF
few TRBJ2-1 TRBD2 TRBV7-9 TGTGCCAGCATCTCCGAGCGGGGGGGCCTATACAATGAGCAGTTCTTC CASISERGGLYNEQFF
- TRBJ1-6 - TRBV5-1 TGCGCCAGCAGCTCGGACCGTCTCCATAATTCACCCCTCCACTTT CASSSDRLHNSPLHF
- TRBJ2-5 - TRBV7-3 TGTGCCAGCAGCTTAAAAGGGACAGAGACCCAGTACTTC CASSLKGTETQYF
- TRBJ2-4 - TRBV5-6 TGTGCCAGCAGCTTGGGGTCCCCCGTTCAGTACTTC CASSLGSPVQYF
- TRBJ1-2 TRBD1 TRBV10-2 TGCGCCAGCAAAGGGACAGGGGTTAACTATGGCTACACCTTC CASKGTGVNYGYTF
- TRBJ2-1 - TRBV30 TGTGCCTGGAGTGGGTCAGTACCCTACAATGAGCAGTTCTTC CAWSGSVPYNEQFF
- TRBJ2-7 TRBD1 TRBV28 TGTGCCAGCAGTTCTACAGGGGGGGACAGGGGGCGGTACGAGCAGTACTTC CASSSTGGDRGRYEQYF
- TRBJ1-2 TRBD1 TRBV6-6 TGTGCCAGCAGCCCACAGGGGTACTATGGCTACACCTTC CASSPQGYYGYTF
- TRBJ1-1 - TRBV5-1 TGCGCCAGCAGCTTGGTTGTAGGGGGGGACACTGAAGCTTTCTTT CASSLVVGGDTEAFF
- TRBJ2-7 - TRBV5-4 TGTGCCAGCAGCTTGGGCCACGAGCAGTACTTC CASSLGHEQYF
- TRBJ2-5 TRBD1 TRBV14 TGTGCCAGCAGCGGACGTCGACAGGGACCCCAAGAGACCCAGTACTTC CASSGRRQGPQETQYF
- TRBJ1-1 - TRBV2 TGTGCCAGCAGGTCGGGTTACGCTACTCACACTGAAGCTTTCTTT CASRSGYATHTEAFF
- TRBJ2-5 - TRBV15 TGTGCCACCAGCAGAGGAGATATCAACGCTCAGGAGACCCAGTACTTC CATSRGDINAQETQYF
- TRBJ1-2 - TRBV4-1 TGCGCCAGCAGCCAACCCCCCCTAGAGGGTCTCACCTTC CASSQPPLEGLTF
- TRBJ2-3 TRBD2 TRBV2 TGTGCCAGCAGTGACTCTAGCGGGGGCACAGATACGCAGTATTTT CASSDSSGGTDTQYF
- TRBJ2-2 TRBD1 TRBV27 TGTGCCAGCAGCCCCTGGGACAGGACGAACACCGGGGAGCTGTTTTTT CASSPWDRTNTGELFF
- TRBJ1-2 - TRBV4-1 TGCGCCAGCAGCCAAGTCTCGGGGGCTCTTGGCTACACCTTC CASSQVSGALGYTF
- TRBJ1-5 TRBD1 TRBV6-6 TGTGCCAGCAGTTACTCGAGACAGGGAGGTCAGCCCCAGCATTTT CASSYSRQGGQPQHF
few TRBJ1-2 - TRBV20-1 TGCAGTGCCCAACAGTTGAAGGGCTACACCTTC CSAQQLKGYTF
once TRBJ1-2 - TRBV18 TGTGCCAGCTCACCTGTTGGCCGTTATGGCTACACCTTC CASSPVGRYGYTF
- TRBJ1-4 - TRBV18 TGTGCCAGCTCATGGGACCGCGCAACTAATGAAAAACTGTTTTTT CASSWDRATNEKLFF
- TRBJ2-7 - TRBV5-5 TGTGCCAGCAGCTTCACCGATTTCTACGAGCAGTACTTC CASSFTDFYEQYF
once TRBJ1-2 - TRBV12-3/TRBV12-4 TGTGCCAGCAGTTTAGCCCTCATGAATGGCTACACCTTC CASSLALMNGYTF
- TRBJ2-6 - TRBV5-4 TGTGCCAGCAGCTTAGCGCTCCAGAGTCTAGGGGCCAACGTCCTGACTTTC CASSLALQSLGANVLTF